This T cell receptor beta chain appears in the sequencing data of a study of blood T cell repertoires in COVID-19. At the level of the study: Sites in the United States, Italy and Spain provided acute and convalescent COVID-19 samples. The cDNA or gDNA used as material had been derived from T cells, B-cell-depleted T cells, or PBMCs.

Per the study methods: By means of reference gene primer amplification, nucleated cell counts were estimated. Produced via immunoSEQ multiplex PCR; TCRdb's table is partial and in-frame only. V and J calls and clone size are given by that table; D and trimming were obtained from the DNA. The data show about 15,000 clones, roughly 90% seen once. The CDR3 totals 16 residues. Germline lookup yields CDR1 PRHDT and CDR2 FYEKMQ (reference sequence). The V segment lost 5 bases and the J segment 4 bases; nucleotides outside the gene matches: 8. The chain carries TRBV13 and TRBJ2-1; 10 nucleotides match TRBD2. This receptor was identified in a man over 45 with active COVID-19. Sequenced input: peripheral blood. The CDR3 loop reads CASSTRTSGNYNEQFF. CDR3 coding DNA: TGTGCCAGCAGCACCAGGACTAGCGGCAATTACAATGAGCAGTTCTTC.